One and the same sample provided the 28 T cell receptor beta chains below, sequenced in a study of CD8+CD57+ T cells in acquired aplastic anemia. The study profiled TCR beta VDJ and CDR3 using genomic DNA as template. One entry per CDR3 protein results from TCRdb running MiXCR on the reads. The sample includes around 200,000 distinct CDR3 sequences, around half of them seen just once. Whoever was chosen for sequencing had shown CD8+CD57+ cell expansion by flow cytometry. The sequenced sample consisted of sorted CD4+, CD8+, or CD8+CD57+ T cells (not recorded which) from PBMCs. The receptors come from a human donor with aplastic anemia.

This clonotype showed up many times. V is TRBV7-2 and J is TRBJ2-2, with 7 bases lining up with TRBD1. This CDR3 comprises 14 residues. Per germline, CDR1 SGHTA and CDR2 FQGNSA. V was pared by 5 bases and J by 2 bases, with 2 bases of the junction left unmatched. CDR3 sequence (DNA): TGTGCCAGCAGCCGGGACAGAAACACCGGGGAGCTGTTTTTT. Translating it yields CASSRDRNTGELFF.

Regarding this clonotype: This may be a read error, as it is one base from a much larger clone. As DNA, the CDR3 is TGTGCCAGCAACCAATTTAGGGATTCACCCCTCCACTTT. Protein: CASNQFRDSPLHF. The genes are TRBV3-1 and TRBJ1-6; D unresolved. This CDR3 has 13 residues. CDR1 LGHDT and CDR2 YNNKEL come from the germline V gene (reference sequence).

As to this clonotype: One end of the junction does not line up with germline, which may come from a read error. V is TRBV20-1 and J is TRBJ1-1, with a tentative D call TRBD1 (5 bases). The CDR3 is made up of 14 amino acids. Germline CDR1 DFQATT, CDR2 SNEGSKA (reference sequence). Here the CDR3 reads CSANRQRVSTEAFF. CDR3 DNA: TGCAGTGCTAACCGACAGAGAGTGAGCACTGAGGCTTTCTTT.

This clonotype appeared many times. The chain joins TRBV7-2 to TRBJ2-5; D is uncertain. The V gene lost 3 bases and the J gene lost 1 base, with 9 bases spanning the gap. This CDR3 region has 14 residues. Per germline, CDR1 SGHTA and CDR2 FQGNSA. Here the CDR3 reads CASSFQPSQETQYF. CDR3 bases: TGTGCCAGCAGCTTTCAACCGAGCCAAGAGACCCAGTACTTC.

The V gene is TRBV20-1, the J gene TRBJ2-3, with D hard to call. CDR3 length equals 17 residues. Trimming took off 0 bases at V and 3 bases at J, with 19 bases between the two ends. Germline V gene sequence: CDR1 DFQATT, CDR2 SNEGSKA (reference sequence). The CDR3: CSARDLGSSLVTDTQYF. The CDR3 region has the DNA TGCAGTGCTAGAGATCTTGGTAGCTCGTTGGTTACAGATACGCAGTATTTT.

This clonotype came up many times. The V call is TRBV29-1, the J call TRBJ2-2; D call uncertain. This CDR3 is built from 14 residues. Germline V gene data show CDR1 as SQVTM and CDR2 as ANQGSEA. Trimming cost V 4 bases and J 2 bases, with 11 bases left between them. This CDR3 reads CSVGERVNTGELFF. CDR3 sequence (DNA): TGCAGCGTTGGGGAAAGGGTAAACACCGGGGAGCTGTTTTTT.

The J gene is TRBJ2-7, the V gene TRBV7-9; the D is unclear. Germline CDR1 reads SEHNR; CDR2 reads FQNEAQ (reference sequence). This CDR3 spans 13 amino acids. V was trimmed by 2 bases and J by 12 bases, leaving 17 bases between them. CDR3 sequence reads: CASSLRYSYGPYF. Here the CDR3 DNA reads TGTGCCAGCAGCTTAAGGTATTCCTACGGGCCGTACTTC.

Regarding this clonotype: Its ends do not fully match the called genes, so a read error is possible. The chain uses TRBV7-3 and TRBJ2-5, with no clear D. There are 13 residues in the CDR3. Germline-derived CDR1 and CDR2 are SGHTA and FQGTGA. DNA of the CDR3: TGTGCTAGCAGCTTAACCCCCGCAGAGACCCAGTACTTC. Encoded protein: CASSLTPAETQYF.

A few counts support this clonotype. CDR3 amino acids: CASSYRNQPQHF. In DNA form, the CDR3 reads TGTGCCAGTAGTTACAGAAATCAGCCCCAGCATTTT. This chain connects TRBV19 to TRBJ1-5; D call uncertain. This CDR3 has 12 residues. Germline loops: CDR1 LNHDA, CDR2 SQIVND (reference sequence). V lost 5 bases and J lost 4, with 6 bases in between.

The rearrangement joins TRBV15 to TRBJ2-4, with 14 bases identical to TRBD2. The CDR3 consists of 19 residues. After removal of 1 base from V and 0 bases from J, the junction contained 5 bases not matched to a gene. In germline, CDR1 is LNHNV, CDR2 YYDKDF (reference sequence). In DNA form, the CDR3 reads TGTGCCACCAGCAGAGTCCCGACTAGCGGGGGGGGAGCCAAAAACATTCAGTACTTC. It specifies CATSRVPTSGGGAKNIQYF.

The chain has TRBV7-2 and TRBJ1-6; D unclear. CDR1 and CDR2 from the germline V gene are SGHTA and FQGNSA. The CDR3 is 14 residues long. Trimming took 4 bases from V and 7 from J, leaving 11 bases between them. The CDR3 DNA is TGTGCCAGCAGCTCCCTTTTGACGAATTCACCCCTCCACTTT. The encoded protein is CASSSLLTNSPLHF.

On this clonotype itself: One base away lies a much larger clone, so this may be a sequencing read error. Given the absence of the conserved phenylalanine or tryptophan at the CDR3 end, a read error is likely. CDR3 residues: CASSLRPSTNTGELFS. The CDR3 coding sequence is TGTGCCAGCAGCTTAAGACCGAGCACGAACACCGGGGAGCTGTTTTCT. The rearrangement uses TRBV11-2 and TRBJ2-2; D gene ambiguous. Between the trimmed V and J ends, which lost 2 bases and 0 bases, there was a span of 10 bases. In germline, CDR1 is SGHAT, CDR2 FQNNGV. The CDR3 length is 16 residues.

V gene TRBV25-1 combines with J gene TRBJ2-3; D call uncertain. Trimming removed 3 bases from V and 2 bases from J, with 9 bases in between. The CDR3 sequence is 14 residues long. Per germline, CDR1 MGHDK and CDR2 SYGVNS. The CDR3 region is CASSEFQYTDTQYF. As DNA, the CDR3 is TGTGCCAGCAGTGAGTTCCAGTACACAGATACGCAGTATTTT. Drawing the rest from reference TRBV25-1 and TRBJ2-3, the complete variable domain is EADIYQTPRYLVIGTGKKITLECSQTMGHDKMYWYQQDPGMELHLIHYSYGVNSTEKGDLSSESTVSRIRTEHFPLTLESARPSHTSQYLCASSEFQYTDTQYFGPGTRLTVL.

This clonotype occurred many times. The chain carries TRBV5-6 and TRBJ2-7; tentative D call: TRBD2 (5 bases). Germline CDR1 is SGHDT and CDR2 is YYEEEE. The V end lost 1 base, the J end lost 4 bases, and 18 bases lay between the germline ends. CDR3 length: 16 residues. CDR3 protein: CASSLYAGGSRYEQYF. CDR3 DNA sequence: TGTGCCAGCAGCTTGTACGCTGGTGGGAGCAGATACGAGCAGTACTTC.

This clonotype appeared many times. This rearrangement joins TRBV5-8 to TRBJ2-7; the D gene is possibly TRBD1 (6 bases). The CDR3 is 12 amino acids. Germline values: CDR1 SGHTS, CDR2 YDEGEE. The V gene lost 0 bases and the J gene lost 5 bases, with 6 bases spanning the gap. The CDR3, as DNA: TGTGCCAGCAGCTTGGACAGGGACGAGCAGTACTTC. Encoded protein: CASSLDRDEQYF.

The chain links TRBV24-1 to TRBJ2-2; 12 nucleotides match TRBD2. The V and J ends lost 4 bases and 4 bases, in that order; junction bases with no gene match: 12. The CDR3 extends over 19 amino acids. The germline gives CDR1 KGHDR, CDR2 SFDVKD. CDR3 nucleotide sequence: TGTGCCACCAGTGACGGGGGACTAGCGGGTGGTCGTGGCACCGGGGAGCTGTTTTTT. Encoded protein: CATSDGGLAGGRGTGELFF.

This clonotype showed up just once. An end of the junction does not agree with germline; a read error may underlie this. This chain uses TRBV20-1 with TRBJ1-2; D possibly corresponds to TRBD1 (5 bases). From germline, CDR1 is DFQATT and CDR2 SNEGSKA (reference sequence). There are 15 residues in the CDR3. The chain's CDR3 is CSARDGSRGYYGCTF. The CDR3 region has the DNA TGCAGTGCTAGAGACGGGTCCCGGGGGTACTATGGCTGCACCTTC.

The CDR3 DNA sequence: TGTGCCAGTAGTTCCGGGGATTCACCCCTCCACTTT. It is translated as CASSSGDSPLHF. V is TRBV19 and J is TRBJ1-6; D uncertain. CDR3 length: 12 residues. Germline V gene data show CDR1 as LNHDA and CDR2 as SQIVND (reference sequence). Between the trimmed V and J ends, which lost 5 bases and 8 bases, there was a span of 7 bases.

This clonotype was picked up many times. The chain uses TRBV20-1 and TRBJ2-7; possible D gene TRBD1, 6 bases. The V end lost 0 bases, the J end lost 1 base, and 16 bases lay between the germline ends. From germline, CDR1 is DFQATT and CDR2 SNEGSKA (reference sequence). The CDR3 is made up of 16 amino acids. The CDR3, as DNA: TGCAGTGCTAGAGACGGAGGACAGCGATGGTCCTACGAGCAGTACTTC. Translation gives CSARDGGQRWSYEQYF.

The V call is TRBV5-6, the J call TRBJ2-1; 8 bases are shared with TRBD1. J lost 1 base, V lost 0 bases, and 3 bases had no gene match. The germline CDR1 and CDR2 sequences are SGHDT and YYEEEE. CDR3 length: 16 residues. In nucleotides, the CDR3 is TGTGCCAGCAGCTTGGACAGGGGGGCTTCCTACAATGAGCAGTTCTTC. Residues: CASSLDRGASYNEQFF.

V gene TRBV24-1 combines with J gene TRBJ2-6; D possibly uses TRBD1 or TRBD2 (6 bases each). The germline V gene has CDR1 KGHDR and CDR2 SFDVKD. The V and J ends lost 6 bases and 4 bases respectively, with 15 bases between them. The CDR3 loop spans 16 amino acids. The CDR3 DNA is TGTGCCACCAGTTCCACCGGGGGCCCCGGGGCCAACGTCCTGACTTTC. Its protein product is CATSSTGGPGANVLTF.

This chain joins TRBV5-1 and TRBJ1-4, with D uncertain. Germline V gene sequence: CDR1 SGHRS, CDR2 YFSETQ. The CDR3 spans 16 residues. V lost 0 bases and J 6 bases, leaving 15 bases between the germline ends. CDR3 amino acids: CASSLEGNHRYEKLFF. The DNA for the CDR3 is TGCGCCAGCAGCTTGGAAGGCAATCACCGGTATGAAAAACTGTTTTTT.

This clonotype was seen at least ten times. The chain couples TRBV20-1 to TRBJ2-4; D may be TRBD2 (6 bases). The V gene lost 0 bases and the J gene lost 8 bases, with 14 bases spanning the gap. Germline lookup yields CDR1 DFQATT and CDR2 SNEGSKA (reference sequence). The CDR3 consists of 14 residues. This chain's CDR3 is CSARDRGTEDIQYF. For the CDR3, the DNA is TGCAGTGCTAGAGATCGGGGGACCGAGGACATTCAGTACTTC.

The genes are TRBV13 and TRBJ2-5; no reliable D call. CDR1 is PRHDT and CDR2 is FYEKMQ in the germline V gene (reference sequence). The CDR3 has 15 amino acids. V lost 2 bases and J 2 bases, leaving 12 bases between the germline ends. The DNA for the CDR3 is TGTGCCAGCAGCTTAAAGGGCGGTGTACAAGAGACCCAGTACTTC. Its protein is CASSLKGGVQETQYF. The complete variable domain, with remaining parts taken from reference TRBV13 and TRBJ2-5, reads AAGVIQSPRHLIKEKRETATLKCYPIPRHDTVYWYQQGPGQDPQFLISFYEKMQSDKGSIPDRFSAQQFSDYHSELNMSSLELGDSALYFCASSLKGGVQETQYFGPGTRLLVL.

This clonotype was seen ten or more times. The rearrangement joins TRBV5-1 to TRBJ2-3; tentative D call: TRBD2 (6 bases). The CDR3 contains 14 residues. Germline CDR1 and CDR2: SGHRS and YFSETQ. V lost 3 bases and J 2 bases, leaving 10 bases between the germline ends. The CDR3 sequence: CASSSQGLTDTQYF. CDR3 coding DNA: TGCGCCAGCAGCTCCCAGGGACTCACAGATACGCAGTATTTT.

The chain employs TRBV6-1 and TRBJ2-1; 9 bases map to TRBD1. The germline V gene encodes CDR1 MNHNS and CDR2 SASEGT. V gave up 2 bases and J gave up 8 bases; unmatched junction bases: 7. The CDR3 covers 15 residues. The CDR3 sequence: CASSEQGQGGDEQFF. DNA for the CDR3: TGTGCCAGCAGTGAACAGGGACAGGGTGGCGATGAGCAGTTCTTC.

At least ten counts were recorded for this clonotype. This chain connects TRBV5-1 to TRBJ1-2; TRBD1 aligns across 7 bases. This CDR3 has 14 amino acids. The trim removed 4 bases at V and 7 bases at J, leaving 10 bases unmatched. Germline CDR1 and CDR2: SGHRS and YFSETQ. The CDR3 here is CASSDIDRATGYTF. CDR3 DNA sequence: TGCGCCAGCAGCGACATCGACAGGGCGACTGGCTACACCTTC.

There are a few counts of this clonotype. The rearrangement joins TRBV10-1 to TRBJ2-1; D perhaps matches TRBD1 (6 bases). The V end lost 0 bases, the J end lost 5 bases, and 11 bases lay between the germline ends. Per germline, CDR1 WNHNN and CDR2 SYGVQD (reference sequence). The CDR3 is 15 residues long. The CDR3 spells CASSESGAPHNEQFF. CDR3 bases: TGCGCCAGCAGTGAGTCGGGGGCACCGCACAATGAGCAGTTCTTC.